This record looks at one T cell receptor (beta chain) sequence and its context. The target of this receptor is not known. Base qualities are not at hand, and no much larger clone is one base apart. The data were obtained in a study of cytomegalovirus exposure and HLA in healthy donors (dated by TCRdb to 2016 to 2017). At the level of the whole study: In an earlier analysis of under 750 of the donors, roughly 300 Gb of sequence data and just under 120 million unique TCR beta sequences from 180 million or so T cells were reported. An early release covering more than 500 HLA-typed donors comprised about 320 gigabases of sequencing data and some 79 million unique TCR sequences. Of the roughly 400 genotyped donors, 65% to 90% fell in the genetic ancestry cluster associated with self-reported Caucasian donors. The aim of the study was to test whether cataloging public T cell receptors could identify signatures of past pathogen exposure. The study profiled the T cell repertoires of fewer than 850 subjects by immunosequencing and related them to cytomegalovirus serostatus. In addition to the first cohort of 650 to 800 subjects, a separate validation cohort of around 110 different subjects was used. To predict cytomegalovirus infection status, the study combined high-throughput TCR immunosequencing, statistical association of individual TCRs with disease status, and machine learning. To study patterns of TCR occurrence, a later analysis re-analyzed previously published TCR beta repertoires from several hundred donors and added high-resolution HLA genotyping. The later analysis used no new phenotypic data to find candidate immune exposures, relying instead on TCR beta sequences and their occurrence across donors. To decide whether each TCR beta V gene segment behaved as functional or pseudogenic, an earlier analysis of fewer than 750 of the donors relied on high-throughput TCR beta sequencing. Donor age, sex, ethnicity and CMV serostatus were compiled together with the repertoire data. In a later genetic analysis, genome-wide SNP genotypes for about three fifths of the roughly 670 donors were used, and that subset was treated as a discovery cohort. Every discovery cohort repertoire had been produced on one sequencing platform. Both class I and class II loci were covered by HLA typing, at four-digit resolution. Typing coverage differed by locus: A, B, C, DRB1 and DQB1 were typed in about 620-630 donors, DQA1 in about 550, DPA1 in 600 to 610, and DPB1 in 472. A handful of DR-DQ haplotypes were handled as single units for association and clustering because linkage in the cohort was strong. Among 398 genotyped donors of the cohort, an average of approximately 250,000 unique TCR beta nucleotide sequences were sequenced per donor, roughly a sixth of them non-productive. The paper's findings and limits, for the study overall: While some public TCRs were present in many individuals, most TCR sequences turned up only very rarely across donors. Most CMV-associated TCR beta chains appeared to be HLA-restricted in a later analysis, and the HLA associations seemed to be driven largely by CMV exposure. Compared with equally common non-associated chains, HLA-associated TCR beta chains in a later analysis were more clonally expanded and had lower generation probabilities. Because some donors lacked HLA typing at each locus, the association tests relied only on the typed subset. In vitro tests confirmed that a few of the cytomegalovirus-associated TCR beta chains recognize cytomegalovirus antigens. Compared with the roughly 700-donor mean, donors in an Asian-associated ancestry cluster had fewer N-insertions in productive TCRs, according to a later genetic analysis. Linkage disequilibrium might explain the correlated functional status among segregating V segments, but an unknown experimental factor could not be ruled out. Specific HLA alleles were associated with 16,951 TCR beta sequences at a false discovery rate of 0.05 in a later analysis. The presence/absence analyses assumed that sequencing depth was roughly uniform across donors, and that assumption may not be true. Broadly in line with IMGT annotations, most TCR beta V segments showed up in productive rearrangements about 87% or about 30% of the time in an earlier analysis of 450 to 600 of the donors. The classifier was reported to diagnose cytomegalovirus status with high specificity and sensitivity in both the original and validation cohorts. A further reported finding was that TCR beta sequences accurately predicted the HLA-A and HLA-B alleles for most subjects in the first cohort. Immune exposure information for the cohort was limited to CMV serostatus. A total of roughly 160 TCR beta chains were listed by the study as associated with cytomegalovirus. In a later genetic analysis, a missense DCLRE1C variant was associated with V-gene and J-gene trimming of TCR beta chains, and the association was replicated in an independent cohort. A cluster of highly shared sequence variants was judged likely to be a technical artifact of the sequencing pipeline. When HLA alleles, especially DR and DQ, strongly co-occurred, TCR associations were difficult to assign to individual alleles. Because counts were too low, 15 to 20 rarely observed V segments, including chromosome 9 orphons, were left out of the earlier analysis of a few hundred of the donors. A later analysis reported that several top co-occurrence clusters appeared linked to parvovirus B19, influenza, CMV and Epstein-Barr virus. According to the authors, the approach could potentially be generalized to other disease states and immunological phenotypes. Because the 87-base-pair reads could not distinguish some IMGT-functional V segments, including TRBV6-2 and TRBV6-3, those segments were excluded. A later analysis found that TCR association rates varied across HLA loci, with DRB1 alleles showing the most associated TCRs and HLA-C alleles the fewest. This cohort had only TCR beta chains sequenced, and the lack of alpha or paired-chain data limited which features could be detected.

Libraries were prepared through the immunoSEQ multiplex PCR assay. For the multiplex PCR, a mixture combining 60 forward primers for TCR Vbeta segments and 13 reverse primers for TCR Jbeta segments was used. The CDR3 region of rearranged TCR beta genes was amplified from genomic DNA by a multiplex PCR assay. The Illumina HiSeq System was used to sequence the amplified TCR beta libraries as 87-base-pair reads. The authors' pipeline ran thus. A later analysis counted some 80 million unique TCR beta chains across the 650 to 700 repertoires, and 10 million to 12 million of these chains were shared by at least two donors. To remove PCR and sequencing errors, raw reads were error-corrected and collapsed into unique sequences using a nearest-neighbor algorithm that merged closely related sequences. Alignment of CDR3 sequences to IMGT reference sequences was used to assign V, D and J gene segments. For a sequence to be retained, at least a six-nucleotide match to both a V gene segment and a J gene segment was required. Rearrangements were called productive when the CDR3 lacked stop codons and stayed in frame with V and J; all others were non-productive. CDR3 was defined according to IMGT convention as the region running from the second conserved V-encoded cysteine to the conserved J-encoded phenylalanine. The earlier analysis of about 620 of the donors excluded sequences that lacked an unambiguous match to a single V gene segment. In an earlier analysis of around 600 of the donors, V segments were called functional above 56.7% productive rearrangements and were called segregating when the between-donor standard deviation exceeded 5%. To diagnose cytomegalovirus status from the catalog of TCR beta chain sequences, a statistical classification framework was built. V and J gene assignment, in a later analysis, came from comparing TCR nucleotide sequences with IMGT/GENE-DB human TR gene sequences. Using the TCRdist pipeline, a later analysis assigned CDR3 sequences along with most-parsimonious VDJ recombination scenarios. A later analysis defined each TCR beta chain by its CDR3 amino acid sequence plus V-gene family, and excluded reads lacking a unique V-gene family. A later analysis removed 600 or so highly shared, low-generation-probability nucleotide sequences to deal with suspected cross-contamination and a sequencing artifact. For each public chain, a later analysis derived a clonal expansion index from normalized ranks of inferred template counts within each repertoire. Generation probabilities in a later analysis came from a VDJ recombination model fitted to out-of-frame rearrangements, and those results were checked against IGoR. In a later analysis, TCR-TCR, TCR-HLA and TCR-CMV co-occurrence was scored with hypergeometric tests, and a repertoire-size bias correction was applied to TCR pairs. False discovery rates were estimated in a later analysis by permuting HLA or CMV assignments 20 times. In a later analysis, co-occurring TCRs were grouped using DBSCAN, and TCRdist sequence similarity was added for clustering within HLA-allele-positive subsets. Repertoires with fewer than 30,000 or more than 120,000 public chains, plus five repertoires with anomalous nucleotide sharing, were excluded from co-occurrence clustering. TCRdb retrieved this table from immuneACCESS and kept in-frame rearrangements only. Not all clones are present; in checked studies, unresolved V genes account for under half, and no reason is known for the remainder. Clonal size and the V and J genes are those of that table, whereas D and trimming came from the DNA. The table for this sample lists some 180,000 clones; 76% of them were counted only once. The ten top clones hold less than 2.5% of the sample.

The V end loses 4 bases and the J end loses 4 bases, and a stretch of 17 bases separates them. The germline V gene provides CDR1 LGHNA and CDR2 YSLEER. Taken from cysteine to phenylalanine, the CDR3 has 16 residues. CDR3 DNA is the only sequence kept; it has 48 bases, read in frame from the first base. The cohort consisted of fewer than 700 healthy bone marrow donors. Cohort members were all nominally healthy when sampled, although unrecorded immune exposures were likely present. The donor tested CMV seropositive, placing the donor among the 289 seropositive members of the cohort. A peripheral blood sample was provided by each donor, and peripheral blood mononuclear cells were used for TCR beta sequencing. Genomic DNA extraction from the blood cell samples was performed with the Qiagen DNeasy Blood Extraction Kit.

The sequencing input was PBMCs. The sequence was obtained from a woman in her twenties or thirties in good health and CMV-seropositive. The chain joins TRBV4-3 to TRBJ2-1; tentative D gene TRBD2, with 7 bases matching. This receptor carries the CDR3 CASSPDGGTLYNEQFF. In nucleotide form, the sequence is TGCGCCAGCAGCCCCGACGGGGGGACATTGTACAATGAGCAGTTCTTC.